The clone carrying this TCR beta chain was recorded many times. The data were taken from a study of neurological immune-mediated disorders. The cDNA was synthesized by means of template-switch 5'RACE, which was carried out with 10-nucleotide random UMIs. TCRdb re-called the 5' RACE reads through MiXCR, storing one row per CDR3 protein. This repertoire shows about 120,000 distinct CDR3 sequences, around 3% found once; its top ten account for around 1.4%. There are 15 residues in the CDR3. V gave up 1 base and J gave up 4 bases; unmatched junction bases: 9. Germline assignment: CDR1 DFQATT and CDR2 SNEGSKA (reference sequence).

The TCR was taken from a young woman with multiple sclerosis. Sequences were obtained from PBMCs. The chain carries TRBV20-1 and TRBJ1-2; the match to TRBD1 covers 7 bases. The DNA of the CDR3 is TGCAGTGCTAGAGTCTCAGACAGGGCTCCCTATGGCTACACCTTC. Translation gives CSARVSDRAPYGYTF.